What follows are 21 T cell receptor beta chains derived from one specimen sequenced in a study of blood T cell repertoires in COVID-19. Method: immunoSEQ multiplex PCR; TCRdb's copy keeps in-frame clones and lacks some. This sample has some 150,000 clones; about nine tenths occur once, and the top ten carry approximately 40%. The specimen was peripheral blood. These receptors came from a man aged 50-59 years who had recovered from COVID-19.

CDR3 protein: CATSDSDARGTDTQYF. The DNA of the CDR3 is TGTGCCACCAGTGACTCGGATGCCCGGGGCACAGATACGCAGTATTTT. The V gene is TRBV24-1, the J gene TRBJ2-3; unclear D gene. The CDR3 totals 16 residues. The germline V gene has CDR1 KGHDR and CDR2 SFDVKD. Trimming cost V 4 bases and J 1 base, with 14 bases left between them.

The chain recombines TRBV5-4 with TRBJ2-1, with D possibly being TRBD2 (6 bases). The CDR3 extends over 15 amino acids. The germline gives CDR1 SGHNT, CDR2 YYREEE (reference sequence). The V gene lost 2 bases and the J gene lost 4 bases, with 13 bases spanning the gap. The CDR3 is CASSLGGRGYNEQFF. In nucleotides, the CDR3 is TGTGCCAGCAGCTTAGGCGGGCGGGGATACAATGAGCAGTTCTTC.

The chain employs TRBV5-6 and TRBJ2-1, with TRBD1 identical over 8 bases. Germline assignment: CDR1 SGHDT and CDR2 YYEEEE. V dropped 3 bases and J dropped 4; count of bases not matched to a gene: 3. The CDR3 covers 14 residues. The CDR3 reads CASSSGTGYNEQFF. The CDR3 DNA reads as TGTGCCAGCAGCTCTGGGACAGGATACAATGAGCAGTTCTTC.

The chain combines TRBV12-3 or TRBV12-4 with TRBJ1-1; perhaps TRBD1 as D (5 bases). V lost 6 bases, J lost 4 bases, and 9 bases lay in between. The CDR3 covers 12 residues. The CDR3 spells CASSWTSTEAFF. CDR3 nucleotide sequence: TGTGCCAGCAGCTGGACAAGCACTGAAGCTTTCTTT.

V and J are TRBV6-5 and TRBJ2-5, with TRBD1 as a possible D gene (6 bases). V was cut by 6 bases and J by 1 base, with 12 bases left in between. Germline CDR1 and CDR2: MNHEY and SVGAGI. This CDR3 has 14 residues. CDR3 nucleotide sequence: TGTGCCAGCAGCGCCCGGACAGTCCAAGAGACCCAGTACTTC. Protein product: CASSARTVQETQYF.

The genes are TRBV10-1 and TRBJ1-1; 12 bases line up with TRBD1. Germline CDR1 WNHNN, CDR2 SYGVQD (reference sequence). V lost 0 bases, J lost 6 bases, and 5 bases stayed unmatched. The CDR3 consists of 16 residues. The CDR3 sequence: CASSESGTGGSAEAFF. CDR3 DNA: TGCGCCAGCAGTGAGTCGGGGACAGGGGGCTCCGCTGAAGCTTTCTTT.

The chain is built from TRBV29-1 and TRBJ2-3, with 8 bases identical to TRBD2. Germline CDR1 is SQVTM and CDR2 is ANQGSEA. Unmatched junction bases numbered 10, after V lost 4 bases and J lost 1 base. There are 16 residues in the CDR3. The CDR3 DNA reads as TGCAGCGTTGGATCGCGGGGGGCGCTCGGCACAGATACGCAGTATTTT. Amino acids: CSVGSRGALGTDTQYF.

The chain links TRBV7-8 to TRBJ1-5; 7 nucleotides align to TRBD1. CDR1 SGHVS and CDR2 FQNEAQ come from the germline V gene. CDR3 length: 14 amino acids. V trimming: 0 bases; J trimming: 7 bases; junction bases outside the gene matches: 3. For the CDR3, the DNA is TGTGCCAGCAGCTTAGCACAGGGGTTCCAGCCCCAGCATTTT. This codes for CASSLAQGFQPQHF.

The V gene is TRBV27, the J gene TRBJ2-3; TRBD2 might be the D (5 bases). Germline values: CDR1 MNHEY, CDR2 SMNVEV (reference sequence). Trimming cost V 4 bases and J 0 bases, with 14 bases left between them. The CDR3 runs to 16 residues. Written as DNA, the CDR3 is TGTGCCAGCAGTTCGCTTAGCGTCCATAGCACAGATACGCAGTATTTT. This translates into CASSSLSVHSTDTQYF.

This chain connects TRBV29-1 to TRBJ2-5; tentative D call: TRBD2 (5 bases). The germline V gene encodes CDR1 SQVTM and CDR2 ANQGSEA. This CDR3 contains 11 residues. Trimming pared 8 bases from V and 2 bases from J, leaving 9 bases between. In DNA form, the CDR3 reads TGCAGCATTCGGGGACAAGAGACCCAGTACTTC. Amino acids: CSIRGQETQYF.

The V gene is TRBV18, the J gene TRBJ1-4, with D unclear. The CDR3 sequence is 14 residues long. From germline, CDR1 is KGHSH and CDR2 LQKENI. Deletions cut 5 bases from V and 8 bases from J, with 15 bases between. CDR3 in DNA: TGTGCCAGCTCATCCGCAAGAGCAGGAGAAAAACTGTTTTTT. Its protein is CASSSARAGEKLFF.

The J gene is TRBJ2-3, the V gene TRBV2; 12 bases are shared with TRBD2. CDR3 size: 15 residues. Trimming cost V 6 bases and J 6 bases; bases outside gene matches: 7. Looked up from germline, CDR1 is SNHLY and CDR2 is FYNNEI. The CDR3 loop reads CASSGTSGPRDTQYF. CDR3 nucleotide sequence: TGTGCCAGCAGCGGGACTAGCGGGCCTCGGGATACGCAGTATTTT.

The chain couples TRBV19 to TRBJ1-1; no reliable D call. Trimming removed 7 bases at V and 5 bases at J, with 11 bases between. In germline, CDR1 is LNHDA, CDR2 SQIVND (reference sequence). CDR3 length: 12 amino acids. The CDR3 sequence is CASNPGGTEAFF. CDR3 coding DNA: TGTGCCAGTAACCCGGGTGGTACTGAAGCTTTCTTT. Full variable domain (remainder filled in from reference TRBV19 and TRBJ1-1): DGGITQSPKYLFRKEGQNVTLSCEQNLNHDAMYWYRQDPGQGLRLIYYSQIVNDFQKGDIAEGYSVSREKKESFPLTVTSAQKNPTAFYLCASNPGGTEAFFGQGTRLTVV.

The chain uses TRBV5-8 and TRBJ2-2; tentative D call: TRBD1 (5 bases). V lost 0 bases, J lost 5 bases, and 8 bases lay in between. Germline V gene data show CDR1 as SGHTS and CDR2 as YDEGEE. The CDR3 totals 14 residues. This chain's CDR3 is CASSLGQPTGELFF. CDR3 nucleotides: TGTGCCAGCAGCTTGGGACAGCCTACCGGGGAGCTGTTTTTT.

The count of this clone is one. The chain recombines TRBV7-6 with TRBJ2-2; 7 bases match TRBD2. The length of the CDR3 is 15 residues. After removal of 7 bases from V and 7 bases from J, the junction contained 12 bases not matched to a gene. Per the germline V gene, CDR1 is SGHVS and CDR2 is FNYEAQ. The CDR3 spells CASKSEAGTVGELFF. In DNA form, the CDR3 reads TGTGCCAGCAAATCGGAAGCGGGGACGGTCGGGGAGCTGTTTTTT.

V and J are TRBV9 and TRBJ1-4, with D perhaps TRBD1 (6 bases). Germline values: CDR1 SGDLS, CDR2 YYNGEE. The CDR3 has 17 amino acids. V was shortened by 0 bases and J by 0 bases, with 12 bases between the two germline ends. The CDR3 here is CASSVVGGRPTNEKLFF. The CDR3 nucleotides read TGTGCCAGCAGCGTAGTGGGGGGGCGTCCAACTAATGAAAAACTGTTTTTT.

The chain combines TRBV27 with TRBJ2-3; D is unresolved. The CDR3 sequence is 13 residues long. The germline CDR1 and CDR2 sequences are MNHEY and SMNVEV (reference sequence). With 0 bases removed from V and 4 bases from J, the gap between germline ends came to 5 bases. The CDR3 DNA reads TGTGCCAGCAGTTTATCTCCCTCAGATACGCAGTATTTT. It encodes CASSLSPSDTQYF.

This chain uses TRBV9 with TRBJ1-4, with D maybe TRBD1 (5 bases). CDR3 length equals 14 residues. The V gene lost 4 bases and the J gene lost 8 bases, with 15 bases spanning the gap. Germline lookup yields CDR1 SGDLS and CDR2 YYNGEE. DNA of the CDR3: TGTGCCAGCAGCTCAGAAGGGGCGCGAGAAAAACTGTTTTTT. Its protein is CASSSEGAREKLFF.

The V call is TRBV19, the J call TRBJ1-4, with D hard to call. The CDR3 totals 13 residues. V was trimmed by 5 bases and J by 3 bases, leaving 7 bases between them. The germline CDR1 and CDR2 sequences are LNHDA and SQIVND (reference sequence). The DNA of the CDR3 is TGTGCCAGTAGTCTTCCCTCTAATGAAAAACTGTTTTTT. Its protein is CASSLPSNEKLFF.

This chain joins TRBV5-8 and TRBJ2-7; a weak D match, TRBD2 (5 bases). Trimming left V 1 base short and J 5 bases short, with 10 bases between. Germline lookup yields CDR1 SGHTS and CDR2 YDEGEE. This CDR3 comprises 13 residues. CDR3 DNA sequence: TGTGCCAGCAGCTTGAGAGGGAAAGACGAGCAGTACTTC. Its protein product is CASSLRGKDEQYF.

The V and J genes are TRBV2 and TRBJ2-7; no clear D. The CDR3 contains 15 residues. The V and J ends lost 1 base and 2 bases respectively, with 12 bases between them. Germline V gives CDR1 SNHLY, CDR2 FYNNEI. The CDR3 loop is CASSEGPGFTYEQYF. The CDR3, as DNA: TGTGCCAGCAGTGAAGGGCCAGGCTTCACCTACGAGCAGTACTTC. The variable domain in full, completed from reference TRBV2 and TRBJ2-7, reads EPEVTQTPSHQVTQMGQEVILRCVPISNHLYFYWYRQILGQKVEFLVSFYNNEISEKSEIFDDQFSVERPDGSNFTLKIRSTKLEDSAMYFCASSEGPGFTYEQYFGPGTRLTVT.